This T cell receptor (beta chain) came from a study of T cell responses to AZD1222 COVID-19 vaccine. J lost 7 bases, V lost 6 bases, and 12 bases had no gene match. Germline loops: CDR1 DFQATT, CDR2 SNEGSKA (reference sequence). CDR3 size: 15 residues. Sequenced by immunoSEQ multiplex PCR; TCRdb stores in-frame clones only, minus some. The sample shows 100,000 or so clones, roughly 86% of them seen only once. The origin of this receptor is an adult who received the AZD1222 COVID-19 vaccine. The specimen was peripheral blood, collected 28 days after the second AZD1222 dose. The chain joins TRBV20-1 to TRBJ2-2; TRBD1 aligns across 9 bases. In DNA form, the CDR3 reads TGCAGTGCCAGTAGACGGACAGGGGATGGCGGGGAGCTGTTTTTT. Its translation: CSASRRTGDGGELFF.